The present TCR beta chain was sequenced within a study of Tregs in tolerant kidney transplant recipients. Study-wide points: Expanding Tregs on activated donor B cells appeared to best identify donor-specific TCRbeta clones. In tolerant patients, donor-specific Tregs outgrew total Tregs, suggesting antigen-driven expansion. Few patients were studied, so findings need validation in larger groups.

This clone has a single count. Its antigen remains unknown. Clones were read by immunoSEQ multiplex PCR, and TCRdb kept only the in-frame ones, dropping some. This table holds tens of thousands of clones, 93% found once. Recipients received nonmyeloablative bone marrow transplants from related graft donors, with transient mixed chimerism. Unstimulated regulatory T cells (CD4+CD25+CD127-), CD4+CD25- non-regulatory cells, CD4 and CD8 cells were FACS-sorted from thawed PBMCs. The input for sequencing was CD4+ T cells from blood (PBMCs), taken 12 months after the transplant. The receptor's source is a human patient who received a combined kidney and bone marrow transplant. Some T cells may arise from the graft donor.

The CDR3: CAWSVRMRWSTEAFF. CDR3 sequence (DNA): TGTGCCTGGAGTGTACGAATGCGATGGAGCACTGAAGCTTTCTTT. The chain employs TRBV30 and TRBJ1-1; no definite D call. The V gene lost 0 bases and the J gene lost 4 bases, with 15 bases spanning the gap. The CDR3 has 15 residues. CDR1 is GTSNPN, CDR2 SVGIG, per germline (reference sequence).